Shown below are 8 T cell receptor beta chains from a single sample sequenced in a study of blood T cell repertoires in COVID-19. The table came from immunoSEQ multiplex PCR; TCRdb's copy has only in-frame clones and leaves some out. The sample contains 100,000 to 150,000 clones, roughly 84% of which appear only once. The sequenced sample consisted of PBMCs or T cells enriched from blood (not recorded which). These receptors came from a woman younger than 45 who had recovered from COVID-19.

CDR3 sequence (DNA): TGTGCCAGCAGTTACTATGGGGCGGGGTACACTGAAGCTTTCTTT. As protein: CASSYYGAGYTEAFF. The genes are TRBV27 and TRBJ1-1, with a weak D call TRBD1 (5 bases). Per germline, CDR1 MNHEY and CDR2 SMNVEV (reference sequence). CDR3 length equals 15 residues. Between the trimmed V and J ends, which lost 4 bases and 3 bases, there was a span of 15 bases.

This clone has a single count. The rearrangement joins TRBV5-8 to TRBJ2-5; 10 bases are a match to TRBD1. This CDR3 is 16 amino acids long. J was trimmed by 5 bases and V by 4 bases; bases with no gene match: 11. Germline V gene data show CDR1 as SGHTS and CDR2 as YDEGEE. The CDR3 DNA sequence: TGTGCCAGCAGCGGAGGTTGGACAGGGGGTATTGAGACCCAGTACTTC. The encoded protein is CASSGGWTGGIETQYF.

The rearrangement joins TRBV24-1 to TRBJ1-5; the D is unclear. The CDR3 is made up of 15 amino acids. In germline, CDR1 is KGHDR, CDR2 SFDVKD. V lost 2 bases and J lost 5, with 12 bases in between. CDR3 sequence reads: CATSDSSRNDQPQHF. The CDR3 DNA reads TGTGCCACCAGTGATTCTTCCAGAAACGATCAGCCCCAGCATTTT.

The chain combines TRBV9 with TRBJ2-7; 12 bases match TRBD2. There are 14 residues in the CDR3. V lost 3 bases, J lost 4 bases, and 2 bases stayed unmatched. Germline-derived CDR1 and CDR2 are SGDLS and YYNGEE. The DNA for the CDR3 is TGTGCCAGCAGCGGGGGGACTAGCGGGTACGAGCAGTACTTC. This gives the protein CASSGGTSGYEQYF.

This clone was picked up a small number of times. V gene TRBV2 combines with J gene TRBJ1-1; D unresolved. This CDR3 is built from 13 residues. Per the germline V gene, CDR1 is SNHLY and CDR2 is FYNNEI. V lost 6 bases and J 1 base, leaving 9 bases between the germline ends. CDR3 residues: CASSVFKNTEAFF. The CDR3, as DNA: TGTGCCAGCAGCGTGTTTAAGAACACTGAAGCTTTCTTT.

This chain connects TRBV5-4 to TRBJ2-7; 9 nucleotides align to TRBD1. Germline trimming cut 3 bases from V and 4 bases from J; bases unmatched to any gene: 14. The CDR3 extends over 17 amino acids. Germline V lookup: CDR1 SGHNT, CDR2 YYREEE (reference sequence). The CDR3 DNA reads TGTGCCAGCAGCTCAGTTGGACAGGGGTTCCTCAAATACGAGCAGTACTTC. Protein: CASSSVGQGFLKYEQYF.

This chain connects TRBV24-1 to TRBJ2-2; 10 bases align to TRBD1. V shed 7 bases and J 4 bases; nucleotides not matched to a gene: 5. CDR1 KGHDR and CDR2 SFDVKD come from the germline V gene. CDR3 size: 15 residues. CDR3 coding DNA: TGTGCCACCAGAGGACAGGGGGGAACCACCGGGGAGCTGTTTTTT. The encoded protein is CATRGQGGTTGELFF.

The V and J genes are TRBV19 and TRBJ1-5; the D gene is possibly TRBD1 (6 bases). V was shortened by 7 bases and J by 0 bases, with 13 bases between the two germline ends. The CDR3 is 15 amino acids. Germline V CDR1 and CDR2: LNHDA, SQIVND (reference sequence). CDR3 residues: CASNPGQYSNQPQHF. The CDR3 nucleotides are TGTGCCAGTAATCCTGGACAGTATAGCAATCAGCCCCAGCATTTT.